These 27 T cell receptor beta chains came from one sample sequenced in a study of T cell repertoires in cytomegalovirus infection. MiXCR, applied by TCRdb to the reads, yields one record per CDR3 protein. The sample has 170,000 or so distinct CDR3 sequences, approximately 17% seen once; the top ten hold roughly a quarter. Sequencing was performed on CD8+ T cells from PBMCs. These receptors came from a human donor in good health (CMV status not recorded). Some clones in this sample may be carry-over from other donors' samples.

This clonotype was seen more than once but under ten times. This rearrangement joins TRBV5-5 to TRBJ2-2; D is unresolved. V was shortened by 6 bases and J by 2 bases, with 14 bases between the two germline ends. The CDR3 totals 15 residues. Germline V CDR1 and CDR2: SGHKS, YYEKEE (reference sequence). This CDR3 reads CASTLPSRNTGELFF. CDR3 nucleotide sequence: TGTGCCAGCACCCTCCCCTCGCGTAACACCGGGGAGCTGTTTTTT.

This chain links TRBV7-2 with TRBJ2-5; TRBD2 matches 8 bases. Trimming at V came to 5 bases and at J to 2 bases, leaving 7 bases not matched to a gene. The germline gives CDR1 SGHTA, CDR2 FQGNSA. The length of the CDR3 is 15 residues. CDR3 in amino acids: CASSARRGGQETQYF. The CDR3, as DNA: TGTGCCAGCAGCGCACGCCGGGGGGGACAAGAGACCCAGTACTTC.

The sample holds a few counts of this clonotype. The chain combines TRBV7-8 with TRBJ2-1; D is perhaps TRBD1 or TRBD2 (6 bases each). With 5 bases removed from V and 2 bases from J, the gap between germline ends came to 16 bases. CDR3 length: 16 residues. CDR1 and CDR2 (germline): SGHVS, FQNEAQ. The CDR3 nucleotides are TGTGCCAGCAGCCGGGGGCTAGAAGGGACCTACAATGAGCAGTTCTTC. This translates into CASSRGLEGTYNEQFF.

This clonotype was detected only a few times. The chain employs TRBV7-9 and TRBJ2-5; D assignment may be TRBD1 or TRBD2 (5 bases each). The germline gives CDR1 SEHNR, CDR2 FQNEAQ (reference sequence). The CDR3 runs to 14 residues. V lost 2 bases and J lost 1, with 8 bases in between. This chain's CDR3 is CASSLSGPQETQYF. The CDR3 nucleotides read TGTGCCAGCAGCTTATCGGGACCCCAAGAGACCCAGTACTTC.

J is TRBJ2-7 and V is TRBV27, with D unresolved. V lost 3 bases to trimming and J lost 1 base, with 13 bases between them. Germline V gives CDR1 MNHEY, CDR2 SMNVEV (reference sequence). This CDR3 comprises 15 residues. The CDR3 region has the DNA TGTGCCAGCAGTTTTCTCCTTGAGAGATCCTACGAGCAGTACTTC. Translation gives CASSFLLERSYEQYF.

The rearrangement links TRBV2 to TRBJ2-5; no clear D gene. The CDR3 is 12 amino acids. The V and J ends lost 6 bases and 5 bases respectively, with 10 bases between them. Germline V gene data show CDR1 as SNHLY and CDR2 as FYNNEI. CDR3 nucleotides: TGTGCCAGCAGGGAGACCCTCGAGACCCAGTACTTC. Its protein is CASRETLETQYF. Variable domain in full (rest from reference TRBV2 and TRBJ2-5): EPEVTQTPSHQVTQMGQEVILRCVPISNHLYFYWYRQILGQKVEFLVSFYNNEISEKSEIFDDQFSVERPDGSNFTLKIRSTKLEDSAMYFCASRETLETQYFGPGTRLLVL.

This chain links TRBV11-3 with TRBJ2-6; D is possibly TRBD2 (6 bases). This CDR3 is built from 17 residues. The V and J ends lost 5 bases and 3 bases respectively, with 17 bases between them. CDR1 is SGHNT, CDR2 YENEEA, per germline. CDR3 sequence reads: CASSHLGGASGANVLTF. For the CDR3, the DNA is TGTGCCAGCAGCCACCTCGGAGGGGCAAGTGGGGCCAACGTCCTGACTTTC.

This clonotype was counted only a few times. The V gene is TRBV12-3 or TRBV12-4, the J gene TRBJ1-1; D ambiguous. Trimming took off 3 bases at V and 11 bases at J, with 10 bases between the two ends. This CDR3 spans 11 amino acids. The DNA for the CDR3 is TGTGCCAGCAGTTTTCCCCGAGGGGCTTTCTTT. Translation: CASSFPRGAFF.

The chain combines TRBV7-2 with TRBJ2-7; D could derive from TRBD1 or TRBD2 (5 bases each). The CDR3 extends over 15 amino acids. CDR1 is SGHTA and CDR2 is FQGNSA in the germline V gene. V lost 5 bases, J lost 0 bases, and 14 bases lay in between. DNA of the CDR3: TGTGCCAGCAGCCGCCTTGTCGGGGCCTCCTACGAGCAGTACTTC. Residues: CASSRLVGASYEQYF.

V usage is TRBV7-9 and J usage is TRBJ1-1, with D tentatively TRBD1 (6 bases). Trimming cost V 5 bases and J 3 bases, with 16 bases left between them. Germline V CDR1 and CDR2: SEHNR, FQNEAQ (reference sequence). This CDR3 spans 15 amino acids. The CDR3 protein is CASSPPDRRDTEAFF. The CDR3 nucleotides are TGTGCCAGCAGCCCCCCTGACAGGAGGGACACTGAAGCTTTCTTT.

This clonotype was seen only a few times. The gene calls are TRBV7-2 and TRBJ2-7, with D hard to call. Germline loops: CDR1 SGHTA, CDR2 FQGNSA. V was clipped by 0 bases and J by 2 bases, with 8 bases between them. The length of the CDR3 is 14 residues. The CDR3 is CASSLALVAYEQYF. In nucleotides, the CDR3 is TGTGCCAGCAGCTTAGCCCTAGTCGCCTACGAGCAGTACTTC.

This clonotype was counted a few times. J is TRBJ2-1 and V is TRBV20-1; 7 nucleotides line up with TRBD2. V was pared by 5 bases and J by 8 bases, with 12 bases of the junction left unmatched. Per the germline V gene, CDR1 is DFQATT and CDR2 is SNEGSKA (reference sequence). The length of the CDR3 is 14 residues. For the CDR3, the DNA is TGCAGTGCTCGGGGGGAAGCCCAGGGTCATGAGCAGTTCTTC. It codes for CSARGEAQGHEQFF.

The chain couples TRBV6-6 to TRBJ2-7; tentatively, D is TRBD2 (6 bases). This CDR3 has 10 residues. V shed 6 bases and J shed 9 bases, with 9 bases lying between them. Germline assignment: CDR1 MNHNY and CDR2 SVGAGI (reference sequence). The CDR3: CASRGGLQYF. CDR3 nucleotides: TGTGCCAGCAGAGGAGGGCTGCAGTACTTC.

V gene TRBV28 combines with J gene TRBJ1-5, with unresolved D. Trimming took 3 bases from V and 9 from J, leaving 12 bases between them. The CDR3 sequence is 13 residues long. The germline V gene encodes CDR1 MDHEN and CDR2 SYDVKM. The CDR3 region is CASSFKIGLPQHF. The CDR3 nucleotides are TGTGCCAGCAGTTTTAAAATCGGGCTGCCCCAGCATTTT.

In its sample, this clonotype was seen a few times. J is TRBJ2-5 and V is TRBV12-3 or TRBV12-4; no clear D gene. The V and J ends lost 6 bases and 0 bases respectively, with 11 bases between them. This CDR3 is built from 14 residues. The DNA for the CDR3 is TGTGCCAGCAGCCCCTACTGGAACCAAGAGACCCAGTACTTC. Translating gives CASSPYWNQETQYF.

The CDR3 sequence is CASSLMRGESYGYTF. The DNA of the CDR3 is TGTGCCAGCAGCCTAATGAGGGGTGAAAGCTATGGCTACACCTTC. The V gene is TRBV11-1, the J gene TRBJ1-2; weak D call: TRBD1 (5 bases). The CDR3 is made up of 15 amino acids. Germline CDR1 SGHAT, CDR2 FQDESV (reference sequence). V gave up 5 bases and J gave up 4 bases, with 17 bases separating them.

This clonotype has more than one count but fewer than ten. The V call is TRBV7-9, the J call TRBJ1-1; TRBD1 might be the D (5 bases). The length of the CDR3 is 15 residues. The germline gives CDR1 SEHNR, CDR2 FQNEAQ (reference sequence). V shed 5 bases and J shed 0 bases, with 13 bases lying between them. Written as DNA, the CDR3 is TGTGCCAGCAGCCCTAGCCAGGGTTTGAACACTGAAGCTTTCTTT. Amino acids: CASSPSQGLNTEAFF.

CDR3: CASRNGGQEDNSPLHF. CDR3 nucleotides: TGTGCCAGCAGAAACGGGGGACAGGAGGATAATTCACCCCTCCACTTT. The V and J genes are TRBV6-2 or TRBV6-3 and TRBJ1-6; 8 bases line up with TRBD1. Germline CDR1 is MNHEY and CDR2 is SVGEGT. V shed 6 bases and J 5 bases; nucleotides not matched to a gene: 9. The CDR3 runs to 16 residues.

The chain joins TRBV7-4 to TRBJ2-1, with D possibly matching TRBD1 (5 bases). V lost 3 bases and J 12 bases, leaving 9 bases between the germline ends. CDR3 length: 11 amino acids. Looked up from germline, CDR1 is SGHVT and CDR2 is SQSDAQ. The CDR3 DNA reads as TGTGCCAGCAGCTTGGACAAGTTGCAGTTCTTC. Translation gives CASSLDKLQFF.

The chain combines TRBV20-1 with TRBJ1-2; the D gene is possibly TRBD1 (6 bases). Trimming shortened V by 1 base and J by 10 bases, and 19 bases separated the two germline ends. The CDR3 has 14 residues. Germline assignment: CDR1 DFQATT and CDR2 SNEGSKA (reference sequence). The CDR3 spells CSARVGQFLPYYTF. Here the CDR3 DNA reads TGCAGTGCTAGAGTTGGACAGTTCCTTCCTTACTACACCTTC.

This clonotype has only a few counts. V is TRBV10-3 and J is TRBJ2-7; 12 bases fit TRBD2. Germline V CDR1 and CDR2: ENHRY, SYGVKD. V lost 3 bases and J lost 1; bases outside the gene matches: 4. CDR3 length: 16 amino acids. The chain's CDR3 is CAISEGGLAGSYEQYF. The CDR3 nucleotides are TGTGCCATCAGTGAAGGGGGACTAGCGGGTTCCTACGAGCAGTACTTC.

On this clonotype: A read error may account for a junction end that differs from germline. V and J are TRBV7-6 and TRBJ2-3; tentative D call: TRBD1 (6 bases). Per the germline V gene, CDR1 is SGHVS and CDR2 is FNYEAQ. The CDR3 is made up of 14 amino acids. CDR3 residues: CASSPPGQPDTQYF. CDR3 bases: TGTGCTAGCAGCCCCCCAGGACAGCCAGATACGCAGTATTTT.

The gene calls are TRBV10-3 and TRBJ2-1; 10 bases agree with TRBD1. This CDR3 has 16 residues. Germline-derived CDR1 and CDR2 are ENHRY and SYGVKD. V lost 2 bases to trimming and J lost 8 bases; unmatched junction nucleotides: 9. The CDR3 DNA reads as TGTGCCATCAGTGAGACTTTAGGGACAGGGGAACATGAGCAGTTCTTC. This gives the protein CAISETLGTGEHEQFF.

In nucleotides, the CDR3 is TGTGCCAGCAGCGACATGACGACCATATATTTT. Protein: CASSDMTTIYF. The J gene is TRBJ1-3, the V gene TRBV9, with no clear D. The CDR3 covers 11 residues. Germline V lookup: CDR1 SGDLS, CDR2 YYNGEE. Deletions cut 3 bases from V and 10 bases from J, with 8 bases between.

The V gene is TRBV7-9, the J gene TRBJ1-1; D unresolved. V was trimmed by 5 bases and J by 1 base, leaving 14 bases between them. CDR3 size: 15 residues. CDR1 and CDR2 (germline): SEHNR, FQNEAQ (reference sequence). The CDR3 sequence: CASSARKGRNTEAFF. The CDR3 bases are TGTGCCAGCAGCGCCCGAAAGGGCCGGAACACTGAAGCTTTCTTT. The variable domain in full, with the rest retrieved from reference TRBV7-9 and TRBJ1-1, is DTGVSQNPRHKITKRGQNVTFRCDPISEHNRLYWYRQTLGQGPEFLTYFQNEAQLEKSRLLSDRFSAERPKGSFSTLEIQRTEQGDSAMYLCASSARKGRNTEAFFGQGTRLTVV.

V is TRBV14 and J is TRBJ2-7; no firm D call. V was cut by 1 base and J by 5 bases, with 3 bases left in between. Per germline, CDR1 SGHDN and CDR2 FVKESK. The CDR3 sequence is 11 residues long. CDR3 amino acids: CASSQGNEQYF. The CDR3 DNA reads as TGTGCCAGCAGCCAAGGCAACGAGCAGTACTTC.

The chain links TRBV4-1 to TRBJ1-1, with a tentative D call TRBD1 (5 bases). V gave up 4 bases and J gave up 0 bases, with 15 bases separating them. The CDR3 is 16 amino acids. Germline V CDR1 and CDR2: MGHRA, YSYEKL. CDR3 sequence (DNA): TGCGCCAGCAGCCCTACCCTTGGGGGAATGAACACTGAAGCTTTCTTT. It specifies CASSPTLGGMNTEAFF.